A single sample gave rise to the 32 T cell receptor beta chains below, sequenced in a study of blood T cell repertoires in COVID-19. The data were produced by immunoSEQ multiplex PCR, yet TCRdb's version contains in-frame clones alone and is incomplete. The profile shows some 41,000 clones, around 85% of them singletons. Sequenced sample: peripheral blood. All receptors come from a man between 40 and 49 years old with active or convalescent COVID-19.

The V gene is TRBV5-1, the J gene TRBJ1-2; TRBD1 matches 7 bases. The CDR3 is made up of 16 amino acids. Germline assignment: CDR1 SGHRS and CDR2 YFSETQ. After removal of 2 bases from V and 4 bases from J, the junction contained 11 bases not matched to a gene. CDR3 residues: CASSLIPGQSPYGYTF. DNA of the CDR3: TGCGCCAGCAGCTTAATACCGGGACAGAGTCCCTATGGCTACACCTTC.

This chain joins TRBV6-6 and TRBJ2-5, with D unresolved. This CDR3 has 14 amino acids. V lost 0 bases to trimming and J lost 5 bases, with 10 bases between them. CDR1 MNHNY and CDR2 SVGAGI come from the germline V gene (reference sequence). CDR3 amino acids: CASSYSRVIETQYF. The CDR3 DNA reads TGTGCCAGCAGTTACTCGAGAGTGATTGAGACCCAGTACTTC.

V gene TRBV19 combines with J gene TRBJ2-6; D ambiguous. Trimming left V 3 bases short and J 0 bases short, with 9 bases between. Germline CDR1 reads LNHDA; CDR2 reads SQIVND (reference sequence). The CDR3 totals 16 residues. The CDR3 DNA sequence: TGTGCCAGTAGTATTATCCTGGCCTCTGGGGCCAACGTCCTGACTTTC. This gives the protein CASSIILASGANVLTF. Using reference TRBV19 and TRBJ2-6 for the parts outside the CDR3, the full variable domain is DGGITQSPKYLFRKEGQNVTLSCEQNLNHDAMYWYRQDPGQGLRLIYYSQIVNDFQKGDIAEGYSVSREKKESFPLTVTSAQKNPTAFYLCASSIILASGANVLTFGAGSRLTVL.

The chain uses TRBV10-1 and TRBJ2-1, with 7 positions matching TRBD2. The germline V gene encodes CDR1 WNHNN and CDR2 SYGVQD (reference sequence). This CDR3 contains 15 residues. J was trimmed by 4 bases and V by 2 bases; bases with no gene match: 5. CDR3 in amino acids: CASSERASGYNEQFF. In nucleotides, the CDR3 is TGCGCCAGCAGTGAGCGGGCTAGCGGTTACAATGAGCAGTTCTTC.

The CDR3 loop is CATSRPGQGREKLFF. The CDR3 DNA follows: TGTGCCACCAGCAGGCCTGGACAGGGAAGGGAAAAACTGTTTTTT. The chain couples TRBV15 to TRBJ1-4; TRBD1 aligns across 8 bases. The germline V gene encodes CDR1 LNHNV and CDR2 YYDKDF (reference sequence). The CDR3 is 15 amino acids. With V trimmed by 3 bases and J by 8 bases, 8 bases remained unmatched. The entire variable domain, with the rest obtained from reference TRBV15 and TRBJ1-4, is as follows: DAMVIQNPRYQVTQFGKPVTLSCSQTLNHNVMYWYQQKSSQAPKLLFHYYDKDFNNEADTPDNFQSRRPNTSFCFLDIRSPGLGDTAMYLCATSRPGQGREKLFFGSGTQLSVL.

This clone was counted once. The chain employs TRBV27 and TRBJ1-6; the D is unclear. The CDR3 is made up of 14 amino acids. V dropped 3 bases and J dropped 3 bases, with 6 bases sitting between them. Germline V CDR1 and CDR2: MNHEY, SMNVEV (reference sequence). The CDR3 spells CASSLRGYNSPLHF. For the CDR3, the DNA is TGTGCCAGCAGTTTGCGGGGCTATAATTCACCCCTCCACTTT.

V is TRBV14 and J is TRBJ1-2; D gene ambiguous. CDR1 and CDR2 from the germline V gene are SGHDN and FVKESK. Trimming shortened V by 0 bases and J by 8 bases, and 13 bases separated the two germline ends. This CDR3 is 14 amino acids long. The CDR3 DNA reads as TGTGCCAGCAGCCAAGATTGGAGGCTTGGGGGCTACACCTTC. It translates to CASSQDWRLGGYTF.

This clone has only one observation. This chain joins TRBV9 and TRBJ2-1; D perhaps matches TRBD2 (6 bases). The V end lost 0 bases, the J end lost 9 bases, and 10 bases lay between the germline ends. CDR3 length: 13 residues. Germline CDR1 and CDR2: SGDLS and YYNGEE. This CDR3 is CASSVGRGGEQFF. CDR3 DNA sequence: TGTGCCAGCAGCGTAGGGCGGGGAGGTGAGCAGTTCTTC.

The genes are TRBV19 and TRBJ2-6, with a weak D call TRBD1 (6 bases). Germline CDR1 reads LNHDA; CDR2 reads SQIVND (reference sequence). V lost 2 bases and J lost 3, with 8 bases in between. This CDR3 region has 15 residues. The CDR3, as DNA: TGTGCCAGTAGTATACCAGGGGATGGGGCCAACGTCCTGACTTTC. Translation: CASSIPGDGANVLTF.

J is TRBJ2-5 and V is TRBV30; D unresolved. From germline, CDR1 is GTSNPN and CDR2 SVGIG (reference sequence). Between the trimmed V and J ends, which lost 0 bases and 3 bases, there was a span of 11 bases. This CDR3 comprises 14 residues. The CDR3: CAWSVMAGEETQYF. As DNA, the CDR3 is TGTGCCTGGAGTGTAATGGCAGGCGAAGAGACCCAGTACTTC. The full variable domain, in which reference TRBV30 and TRBJ2-5 provide the parts outside the CDR3, is SQTIHQWPATLVQPVGSPLSLECTVEGTSNPNLYWYRQAAGRGLQLLFYSVGIGQISSEVPQNLSASRPQDRQFILSSKKLLLSDSGFYLCAWSVMAGEETQYFGPGTRLLVL.

The chain has TRBV11-3 and TRBJ1-3; 9 bases align to TRBD1. V lost 5 bases and J lost 8; bases outside the gene matches: 10. CDR3 length: 15 residues. Germline V gene sequence: CDR1 SGHNT, CDR2 YENEEA. CDR3 nucleotide sequence: TGTGCCAGCAGCATCAGGACAGGGGACTGGCACACCATATATTTT. Translating gives CASSIRTGDWHTIYF.

This clone has a count of ten or more. The chain recombines TRBV5-4 with TRBJ2-1, with D tentatively TRBD2 (6 bases). This CDR3 contains 11 residues. Per germline, CDR1 SGHNT and CDR2 YYREEE (reference sequence). The V gene lost 7 bases and the J gene lost 9 bases, with 11 bases spanning the gap. This CDR3 reads CASYLGGEQFF. The CDR3 nucleotides read TGTGCCAGCTACCTCGGGGGTGAGCAGTTCTTC. The whole variable domain, remainder taken from reference TRBV5-4 and TRBJ2-1, is ETGVTQSPTHLIKTRGQQVTLRCSSQSGHNTVSWYQQALGQGPQFIFQYYREEENGRGNFPPRFSGLQFPNYSSELNVNALELDDSALYLCASYLGGEQFFGPGTRLTVL.

The CDR3 bases are TGTGCCAGCAGTTATGGGACTAGCGGGACTGGTGAGCAGTTCTTC. Residues: CASSYGTSGTGEQFF. The J gene is TRBJ2-1, the V gene TRBV6-5; 13 bases map to TRBD2. V trimming: 3 bases; J trimming: 9 bases; junction bases outside the gene matches: 5. The CDR3 sequence is 15 residues long. Germline lookup yields CDR1 MNHEY and CDR2 SVGAGI.

The chain recombines TRBV7-9 with TRBJ1-2; no reliable D call. V gave up 2 bases and J gave up 8 bases, with 6 bases separating them. The CDR3 loop spans 11 amino acids. The germline CDR1 and CDR2 sequences are SEHNR and FQNEAQ (reference sequence). This chain's CDR3 is CASSLTRGYTF. CDR3 DNA sequence: TGTGCCAGCAGCTTAACACGCGGCTACACCTTC.

V is TRBV28 and J is TRBJ1-1; D is unclear. V was cut by 7 bases and J by 3 bases, with 6 bases left in between. The CDR3 contains 11 residues. The V gene's germline CDR1 is MDHEN and CDR2 SYDVKM. Written as DNA, the CDR3 is TGTGCCAGCACCGGGGACACTGAAGCTTTCTTT. Encoded protein: CASTGDTEAFF.

The CDR3 DNA is TGTGCCACCAGTGGGTCGGGACAGGGAAGGGATGAGCAGTTCTTC. Its protein is CATSGSGQGRDEQFF. The chain uses TRBV24-1 and TRBJ2-1; 9 bases are shared with TRBD1. In germline, CDR1 is KGHDR, CDR2 SFDVKD. The V segment lost 5 bases and the J segment 8 bases; nucleotides outside the gene matches: 9. The CDR3 runs 15 residues.

This rearrangement joins TRBV11-3 to TRBJ1-3; D is perhaps TRBD1 (6 bases). Per germline, CDR1 SGHNT and CDR2 YENEEA. V dropped 5 bases and J dropped 1 base, with 12 bases sitting between them. This CDR3 is built from 15 residues. Here the CDR3 DNA reads TGTGCCAGCAGCCTAAGGGGGGGATCTGGAAACACCATATATTTT. Amino acids: CASSLRGGSGNTIYF.

The rearrangement uses TRBV2 and TRBJ1-5; TRBD1 matches 8 bases. Germline loops: CDR1 SNHLY, CDR2 FYNNEI. Trimming removed 4 bases from V and 0 bases from J; junction bases left unmatched: 8. The CDR3 is made up of 17 amino acids. The CDR3, as DNA: TGTGCCAGCAGTGGTCCAGGGGGCTTGAATAGCAATCAGCCCCAGCATTTT. Translation: CASSGPGGLNSNQPQHF.

This clone was seen a few times. The J gene is TRBJ1-2, the V gene TRBV5-6; the D is unclear. V lost 0 bases to trimming and J lost 7 bases, with 4 bases between them. Germline loops: CDR1 SGHDT, CDR2 YYEEEE. The CDR3 extends over 11 amino acids. The CDR3, as DNA: TGTGCCAGCAGCTTGGACAGTGGCTACACCTTC. Protein sequence: CASSLDSGYTF.

V gene TRBV5-4 combines with J gene TRBJ2-1; possible D gene TRBD1, 6 bases. The germline V and J ends were trimmed by 7 bases and 7 bases, with 18 bases remaining between them. Germline loops: CDR1 SGHNT, CDR2 YYREEE (reference sequence). CDR3 length equals 14 residues. CDR3 in amino acids: CASSTQGMLNEQFF. CDR3 DNA sequence: TGTGCCAGCTCTACACAGGGAATGTTAAATGAGCAGTTCTTC. The full variable domain, completed using reference TRBV5-4 and TRBJ2-1, is ETGVTQSPTHLIKTRGQQVTLRCSSQSGHNTVSWYQQALGQGPQFIFQYYREEENGRGNFPPRFSGLQFPNYSSELNVNALELDDSALYLCASSTQGMLNEQFFGPGTRLTVL.

The chain uses TRBV3-1 (or the pseudogene TRBV3-2) and TRBJ2-1; the D gene is possibly TRBD2 (6 bases). This CDR3 contains 15 residues. In germline, CDR1 is LGHDT, CDR2 YNNKEL (reference sequence). V was cut by 4 bases and J by 7 bases, with 17 bases left in between. In DNA, the CDR3 is TGTGCCAGCAGCCGGCCCGGGACTCTAGTTAATGAGCAGTTCTTC. Its translation: CASSRPGTLVNEQFF.

The rearrangement joins TRBV30 to TRBJ2-1, with no clear D. With 4 bases removed from V and 7 bases from J, the gap between germline ends came to 11 bases. The CDR3 is 12 amino acids. Germline CDR1 and CDR2: GTSNPN and SVGIG (reference sequence). For the CDR3, the DNA is TGTGCCTGGACCCGGTCATGGAATGAGCAGTTCTTC. It translates to CAWTRSWNEQFF.

The chain joins TRBV25-1 to TRBJ1-1; the match to TRBD1 covers 9 bases. V dropped 10 bases and J dropped 1; count of bases not matched to a gene: 10. The CDR3 consists of 15 residues. Germline loops: CDR1 MGHDK, CDR2 SYGVNS. The CDR3 sequence: CATVPGQGTNTEAFF. The CDR3 DNA reads as TGTGCCACCGTCCCGGGACAGGGAACGAACACTGAAGCTTTCTTT.

This clone turned up a few times. V usage is TRBV28 and J usage is TRBJ2-3, with D uncertain. Trimming shortened V by 6 bases and J by 1 base, and 8 bases separated the two germline ends. The CDR3 extends over 13 amino acids. Germline CDR1 MDHEN, CDR2 SYDVKM. DNA for the CDR3: TGTGCCAGCAGGGAGACGGGCACAGATACGCAGTATTTT. This gives the protein CASRETGTDTQYF.

CDR3 in amino acids: CASSTSPGQGGKDTQYF. The CDR3 DNA reads TGTGCCAGCAGCACCTCTCCGGGACAGGGGGGGAAAGATACGCAGTATTTT. V and J are TRBV7-3 and TRBJ2-3, with TRBD1 matching 11 bases. Germline V CDR1 and CDR2: SGHTA, FQGTGA. The ends lost 5 bases at V and 5 bases at J; junction bases unmatched: 12. CDR3 length: 17 residues.

The V call is TRBV25-1, the J call TRBJ1-2, with D unclear. The CDR3 covers 13 residues. CDR1 MGHDK and CDR2 SYGVNS come from the germline V gene. Trimming stripped 7 bases from V and 4 bases from J, with 13 bases between. The CDR3 region has the DNA TGTGCCAGCACGGGTGGGTTTGTCTATGGCTACACCTTC. It encodes CASTGGFVYGYTF.

CDR3 region: CASSVGLNEQFF. DNA for the CDR3: TGTGCCAGCAGCGTAGGGCTGAATGAGCAGTTCTTC. V gene TRBV9 combines with J gene TRBJ2-1; D remains ambiguous. The V gene's germline CDR1 is SGDLS and CDR2 YYNGEE. Trimming pared 0 bases from V and 7 bases from J, leaving 5 bases between. CDR3 length: 12 residues.

There are a few counts of this clone. V gene TRBV6-6 combines with J gene TRBJ2-6; D is possibly TRBD1 (5 bases). Germline CDR1 MNHNY, CDR2 SVGAGI (reference sequence). The length of the CDR3 is 12 residues. Trimming cost V 6 bases and J 11 bases, with 11 bases left between them. The CDR3, as DNA: TGTGCCAGCAGCGGGCAGGGTGACGTCCTGACTTTC. Translation gives CASSGQGDVLTF.

The V and J genes are TRBV19 and TRBJ2-1; D gene ambiguous. The CDR3 is 16 residues long. Germline-derived CDR1 and CDR2 are LNHDA and SQIVND (reference sequence). Trimming cost V 0 bases and J 1 base, with 10 bases left between them. The CDR3 reads CASSIEAAQSYNEQFF. CDR3 sequence (DNA): TGTGCCAGTAGTATAGAGGCTGCACAATCCTACAATGAGCAGTTCTTC.

To note about this clone: Other nucleotide sequences in the sample specify the same CDR3. This chain joins TRBV15 and TRBJ1-6; D ambiguous. With 0 bases removed from V and 8 bases from J, the gap between germline ends came to 14 bases. The CDR3 is 16 residues long. CDR1 and CDR2 (germline): LNHNV, YYDKDF (reference sequence). CDR3 sequence (DNA): TGTGCCACCAGCAGAGAACCGACGGCTCAGGATTCACCCCTCCACTTT. Translation gives CATSREPTAQDSPLHF.

This chain uses TRBV18 with TRBJ1-4; D remains unclear. Trimming cost V 6 bases and J 3 bases, with 11 bases left between them. This CDR3 comprises 14 residues. CDR1 is KGHSH and CDR2 is LQKENI in the germline V gene. The CDR3 here is CASSLREANEKLFF. The CDR3 DNA reads as TGTGCCAGCTCCCTCCGGGAAGCTAATGAAAAACTGTTTTTT.

This clone was seen only once. The chain employs TRBV27 and TRBJ1-2; 11 positions match TRBD1. In germline, CDR1 is MNHEY, CDR2 SMNVEV (reference sequence). The V gene end was trimmed by 5 bases and the J gene end by 8 bases; junction bases not matched to a gene: 10. The CDR3 sequence is 15 residues long. For the CDR3, the DNA is TGTGCCAGCAGTACCTATCCCGGGACAGGGGGAGGCTACACCTTC. Protein product: CASSTYPGTGGGYTF.